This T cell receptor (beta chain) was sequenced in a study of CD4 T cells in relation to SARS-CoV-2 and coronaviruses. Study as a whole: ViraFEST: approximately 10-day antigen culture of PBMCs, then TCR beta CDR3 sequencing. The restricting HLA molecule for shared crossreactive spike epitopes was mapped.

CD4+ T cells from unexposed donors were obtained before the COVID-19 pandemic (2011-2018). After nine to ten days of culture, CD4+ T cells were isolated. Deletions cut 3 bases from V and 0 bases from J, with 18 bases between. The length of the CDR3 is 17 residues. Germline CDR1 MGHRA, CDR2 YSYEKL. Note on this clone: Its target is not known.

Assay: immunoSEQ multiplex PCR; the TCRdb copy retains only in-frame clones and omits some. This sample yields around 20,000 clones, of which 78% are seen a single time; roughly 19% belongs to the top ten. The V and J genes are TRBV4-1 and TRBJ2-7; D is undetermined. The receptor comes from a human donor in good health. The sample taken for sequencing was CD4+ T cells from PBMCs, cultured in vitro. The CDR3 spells CASSHQLRRASSYEQYF. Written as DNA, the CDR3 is TGCGCCAGCAGCCATCAATTGAGACGGGCCAGCTCCTACGAGCAGTACTTC.